Listed here are 31 T cell receptor beta chains from one sample, sequenced in a study of blood T cells in healthy people across ages. The authors ran a second PCR of about 7 to 12 cycles using a sample-barcoded 5' primer and a J-beta primer mix. TCRdb reanalysed the 5' RACE reads using MiXCR and keeps one entry per CDR3 protein. The sample yields hundreds of thousands of distinct CDR3 sequences, roughly 56% seen once. The material sequenced was blood. The origin of the receptors is a man aged 40-49 years in good health.

The chain couples TRBV6-2 or TRBV6-3 to TRBJ2-7, with 8 bases aligning to TRBD2. This CDR3 has 14 amino acids. V was clipped by 5 bases and J by 1 base; unmatched bases: 4. CDR1 and CDR2 from the germline V gene are MNHEY and SVGEGT. CDR3 loop: CASSPSGLSYEQYF. CDR3 in DNA: TGTGCCAGCAGTCCTAGCGGGTTGTCCTACGAGCAGTACTTC.

Points on this clonotype: Since no conserved phenylalanine or tryptophan closes the CDR3, a read error is the likely cause. The chain uses TRBV24-1 and TRBJ2-3; 9 bases agree with TRBD1. The CDR3 loop spans 17 amino acids. Per germline, CDR1 KGHDR and CDR2 SFDVKD. With 4 bases clipped from V and 4 bases from J, the junction kept 11 bases outside the gene matches. The CDR3: CATSEFTGTGRSDTQYL. CDR3 nucleotides: TGTGCCACCAGTGAGTTCACCGGGACAGGGAGGTCAGATACGCAGTATCTT.

This chain joins TRBV29-1 and TRBJ2-1; possibly TRBD2 for D (6 bases). V was cut by 7 bases and J by 0 bases, with 22 bases left in between. The CDR3 extends over 17 amino acids. CDR1 and CDR2 from the germline V gene are SQVTM and ANQGSEA. The CDR3 spells CSAQGGTGDFSYNEQFF. The CDR3 DNA sequence: TGCAGCGCCCAAGGCGGGACGGGAGATTTCTCCTACAATGAGCAGTTCTTC.

The chain links TRBV7-2 to TRBJ2-7, with 10 bases identical to TRBD2. The germline V gene has CDR1 SGHTA and CDR2 FQGNSA. CDR3 size: 17 residues. V lost 2 bases to trimming and J lost 5 bases; unmatched junction nucleotides: 12. CDR3 residues: CASSLRSRLAGDHEQYF. Here the CDR3 DNA reads TGTGCCAGCAGCTTAAGGTCGAGGCTAGCGGGAGACCACGAGCAGTACTTC.

On this clonotype itself: At one end, the junction sequence differs from germline, possibly due to a read error. J is TRBJ2-5 and V is TRBV7-2, with D perhaps TRBD2 (5 bases). TRBJ2-7 matches the DNA end more closely, so the J call is doubtful. CDR3 length: 14 residues. The V gene's germline CDR1 is SGHTA and CDR2 FQGNSA. The CDR3 nucleotides are TGTGCCAGCAGCGTAGCTCGAGGGCCACACGAGCAGTACTTC. It is translated as CASSVARGPHEQYF.

The chain recombines TRBV7-9 with TRBJ2-7, with D hard to call. Trimming left V 5 bases short and J 1 base short, with 15 bases between. Germline loops: CDR1 SEHNR, CDR2 FQNEAQ (reference sequence). The CDR3 is made up of 15 amino acids. CDR3 sequence reads: CASSPDGVTSYEQYF. CDR3 coding DNA: TGTGCCAGCAGCCCAGACGGAGTAACGTCCTACGAGCAGTACTTC.

This clonotype was picked up a small number of times. The chain couples TRBV20-1 to TRBJ2-1, with 12 bases lining up with TRBD2. The germline CDR1 and CDR2 sequences are DFQATT and SNEGSKA (reference sequence). V was pared by 3 bases and J by 7 bases, with 13 bases of the junction left unmatched. The CDR3 has 17 residues. CDR3 nucleotide sequence: TGCAGTGCTAGGGAGACTAGCGGGAGATTTGTCGGGAATGAGCAGTTCTTC. Its protein product is CSARETSGRFVGNEQFF.

This clonotype has only a few counts. The J gene is TRBJ1-5, the V gene TRBV27, with D maybe TRBD1 (6 bases). This CDR3 is built from 14 residues. Looked up from germline, CDR1 is MNHEY and CDR2 is SMNVEV (reference sequence). Trimming removed 1 base from V and 11 bases from J, with 15 bases in between. The CDR3, as DNA: TGTGCCAGCAGTTTATACGGCGGGACAAGGGCCCAGCATTTT. Protein sequence: CASSLYGGTRAQHF.

This sequence joins TRBV3-1 and TRBJ2-5; the D gene is possibly TRBD1 (6 bases). Trimming stripped 6 bases from V and 4 bases from J, with 15 bases between. CDR1 is LGHDT, CDR2 YNNKEL, per germline (reference sequence). This CDR3 is 14 amino acids long. CDR3 in amino acids: CASRIGTLLETQYF. CDR3 DNA sequence: TGTGCCAGCAGAATCGGGACACTCCTAGAGACCCAGTACTTC.

The gene calls are TRBV7-2 and TRBJ2-5; TRBD2 matches at 8 bases. The germline CDR1 and CDR2 sequences are SGHTA and FQGNSA. There are 15 residues in the CDR3. The J segment lost 1 base and the V segment lost 5 bases, leaving 6 bases of the junction unmatched. CDR3 DNA sequence: TGTGCCAGCAGCCAGATCGGACTAGCCCAAGAGACCCAGTACTTC. Its translation: CASSQIGLAQETQYF.

This chain uses TRBV3-1 with TRBJ1-1; D is unclear. Per germline, CDR1 LGHDT and CDR2 YNNKEL (reference sequence). Trimming stripped 0 bases from V and 10 bases from J, with 9 bases between. The CDR3 runs 12 residues. CDR3 loop: CASSQDASGAFF. The CDR3 region has the DNA TGTGCCAGCAGCCAAGATGCTAGTGGAGCTTTCTTT.

The CDR3 reads CASSPPSGRNLRETQYF. The CDR3 nucleotides read TGTGCCAGCTCACCACCAAGCGGGAGAAACCTTCGAGAGACCCAGTACTTC. This chain links TRBV18 with TRBJ2-5; 8 bases match TRBD2. CDR3 length equals 17 residues. Germline loops: CDR1 KGHSH, CDR2 LQKENI. V was clipped by 0 bases and J by 4 bases; unmatched bases: 10.

The V gene is TRBV5-1, the J gene TRBJ2-1; 9 nucleotides align to TRBD1. Germline lookup yields CDR1 SGHRS and CDR2 YFSETQ. The trim removed 10 bases at V and 12 bases at J, leaving 14 bases unmatched. The CDR3 runs to 13 residues. CDR3 residues: CAAIQGQGLGQFF. The CDR3 bases are TGCGCCGCCATACAGGGACAGGGTCTTGGGCAGTTCTTC.

V and J are TRBV11-3 and TRBJ2-1; D tentatively fits TRBD1 or TRBD2 (5 bases each). Germline V CDR1 and CDR2: SGHNT, YENEEA. V lost 4 bases to trimming and J lost 7 bases, with 20 bases between them. The CDR3 runs 16 residues. CDR3 nucleotide sequence: TGTGCCAGCAGCTCCCCACAAAGGGGAGCGGTGAATGAGCAGTTCTTC. Its protein product is CASSSPQRGAVNEQFF.

The J gene is TRBJ2-3, the V gene TRBV14; D is uncertain. This CDR3 comprises 15 residues. The V end was cut by 4 bases, the J end by 4 bases, with 15 bases between. Germline CDR1 is SGHDN and CDR2 is FVKESK. The CDR3 loop is CASSPDFGRADTQYF. CDR3 coding DNA: TGTGCCAGCAGCCCCGATTTCGGAAGGGCAGATACGCAGTATTTT.

The rearrangement links TRBV7-2 to TRBJ2-1, with 12 positions matching TRBD2. J lost 5 bases, V lost 2 bases, and 7 bases had no gene match. CDR1 and CDR2 (germline): SGHTA, FQGNSA. This CDR3 is built from 17 residues. The CDR3 sequence is CTSSLISSGGVNNEQFF. The CDR3 nucleotides read TGTACCAGCAGCTTAATATCTAGCGGGGGGGTCAACAATGAGCAGTTCTTC.

The sample holds a few counts of this clonotype. The genes are TRBV5-5 and TRBJ2-7; TRBD2 aligns across 12 bases. V lost 4 bases, J lost 0 bases, and 5 bases stayed unmatched. The CDR3 sequence is 16 residues long. Germline CDR1 SGHKS, CDR2 YYEKEE (reference sequence). For the CDR3, the DNA is TGTGCCAGCAGCGCCGGACTAGCGGGGCTCTCCTACGAGCAGTACTTC. It specifies CASSAGLAGLSYEQYF.

This clonotype has just a few counts. The V and J genes are TRBV7-6 and TRBJ2-7, with TRBD1 matching over 7 bases. The CDR3 has 17 residues. The V gene's germline CDR1 is SGHVS and CDR2 FNYEAQ. Unmatched junction bases numbered 16, after V lost 1 base and J lost 7 bases. CDR3: CASSLVSSPDTGVEQYF. In DNA, the CDR3 is TGTGCCAGCAGCTTAGTCTCAAGCCCCGATACAGGGGTAGAGCAGTACTTC. Looking up the rest from reference TRBV7-6 and TRBJ2-7 gives the full variable domain: GAGVSQSPRYKVTKRGQDVALRCDPISGHVSLYWYRQALGQGPEFLTYFNYEAQQDKSGLPNDRFSAERPEGSISTLTIQRTEQRDSAMYRCASSLVSSPDTGVEQYFGPGTRLTVT.

The gene calls are TRBV12-5 and TRBJ2-5; no reliable D call. Trimming took 2 bases from V and 11 from J, leaving 15 bases between them. The CDR3 length is 13 residues. Germline CDR1 is LGHNT and CDR2 is FRNRAP. Written as DNA, the CDR3 is TGTGCTAGTGGTTTGATTAACCGCAATGAGCAGTACTTC. Protein product: CASGLINRNEQYF. Supplemented by reference TRBV12-5 and TRBJ2-5, the full variable domain reads DARVTQTPRHKVTEMGQEVTMRCQPILGHNTVFWYRQTMMQGLELLAYFRNRAPLDDSGMPKDRFSAEMPDATLATLKIQPSEPRDSAVYFCASGLINRNEQYFGPGTRLLVL.

The V gene is TRBV3-1, the J gene TRBJ2-1; the D gene is possibly TRBD2 (5 bases). Per germline, CDR1 LGHDT and CDR2 YNNKEL (reference sequence). The CDR3 consists of 14 residues. The ends were cut back, 0 bases at V and 8 bases at J, with 11 bases in the middle. CDR3 nucleotide sequence: TGTGCCAGCAGCCAAGAGGCGGCGCGGGATGAGCAGTTCTTC. It specifies CASSQEAARDEQFF.

V and J are TRBV6-2 or TRBV6-3 and TRBJ1-2; the D gene is possibly TRBD1 (5 bases). The V and J ends lost 2 bases and 4 bases respectively, with 14 bases between them. From germline, CDR1 is MNHEY and CDR2 SVGEGT. This CDR3 is built from 15 residues. CDR3: CASSYLGTGSYGYTF. CDR3 sequence (DNA): TGTGCCAGCAGTTACCTTGGGACGGGGAGCTATGGCTACACCTTC.

The table lists this clonotype with a count of one. This sequence joins TRBV7-2 and TRBJ2-2; D is ambiguous. The V gene's germline CDR1 is SGHTA and CDR2 FQGNSA. Trimming shortened V by 3 bases and J by 7 bases, and 12 bases separated the two germline ends. This CDR3 spans 14 amino acids. The CDR3 DNA is TGTGCCAGCAGCTTTCCTCGACCTCGCGGGGAGCTGTTTTTT. This sequence encodes CASSFPRPRGELFF.

The rearrangement links TRBV12-3 or TRBV12-4 to TRBJ2-1; D possibly corresponds to TRBD2 (5 bases). Trimming pared 6 bases from V and 0 bases from J, leaving 15 bases between. CDR3 length equals 16 residues. CDR3 loop: CASRGAPGLSYNEQFF. In DNA, the CDR3 is TGTGCCAGCAGGGGAGCTCCAGGCCTCTCCTACAATGAGCAGTTCTTC.

The rearrangement uses TRBV3-1 and TRBJ2-5; 7 bases are a match to TRBD2. J was trimmed by 2 bases and V by 0 bases; bases with no gene match: 24. The CDR3 runs 22 residues. Germline V gene sequence: CDR1 LGHDT, CDR2 YNNKEL (reference sequence). The CDR3 DNA is TGTGCCAGCAGCCAAGAAAGCGGGGAACTCGACCATCCTGAATCTTCACAAGAGACCCAGTACTTC. Protein sequence: CASSQESGELDHPESSQETQYF.

This clonotype was seen a single time. The V and J genes are TRBV6-1 and TRBJ2-4; 13 nucleotides match TRBD2. The trim removed 6 bases at V and 2 bases at J, leaving 10 bases unmatched. CDR1 and CDR2 (germline): MNHNS, SASEGT. This CDR3 contains 18 residues. The CDR3 coding sequence is TGTGCCAGCAGAGATGAACTAGCGGGAGGGCCGTCCAAAAACATTCAGTACTTC. As protein: CASRDELAGGPSKNIQYF.

The genes are TRBV6-5 and TRBJ1-2; the D gene is possibly TRBD1 (6 bases). V lost 3 bases and J 8 bases, leaving 10 bases between the germline ends. The CDR3 consists of 12 residues. Germline V gene lookup returns CDR1 MNHEY and CDR2 SVGAGI. CDR3 residues: CASSYSGAGYTF. CDR3 sequence (DNA): TGTGCCAGCAGTTATTCGGGGGCCGGCTACACCTTC.

In its sample, this clonotype was seen once. This chain uses TRBV14 with TRBJ2-1, with 8 nucleotides matching TRBD1. The CDR3 sequence is 17 residues long. Germline values: CDR1 SGHDN, CDR2 FVKESK. J gave up 0 bases and V 3 bases, and 7 bases lay outside the gene matches. The CDR3 region is CASSQWTGQSSYNEQFF. CDR3 in DNA: TGTGCCAGCAGCCAGTGGACAGGGCAGAGCTCCTACAATGAGCAGTTCTTC.

As DNA, the CDR3 is TGTGCCAGCAGCTTGCTCCAGAGCTACAATGAGCAGTTCTTC. It translates to CASSLLQSYNEQFF. The rearrangement links TRBV5-7 to TRBJ2-1, with unresolved D. TRBV5-7 is assigned to the ORF class and has an uncertain function. The CDR3 is 14 amino acids. V lost 1 base and J 3 bases, leaving 8 bases between the germline ends.

The genes are TRBV7-9 and TRBJ2-1; TRBD1 matches at 10 bases. The CDR3 is 16 residues long. The V gene's germline CDR1 is SEHNR and CDR2 FQNEAQ (reference sequence). Trimming removed 5 bases from V and 7 bases from J; junction bases left unmatched: 11. The DNA for the CDR3 is TGTGCCAGCAGCCTAATGACAGGGGGCGATTATAATGAGCAGTTCTTC. The encoded protein is CASSLMTGGDYNEQFF.

The chain carries TRBV7-9 and TRBJ2-7; D might be TRBD1 (6 bases). Germline V gives CDR1 SEHNR, CDR2 FQNEAQ (reference sequence). The V end was cut by 4 bases, the J end by 3 bases, with 13 bases between. The CDR3 runs to 14 residues. This CDR3 reads CASSWDIAGYEQYF. CDR3 sequence (DNA): TGTGCCAGCAGCTGGGACATCGCGGGCTACGAGCAGTACTTC.

J is TRBJ2-3 and V is TRBV20-1, with D perhaps given as TRBD1 or TRBD2 (5 bases each). This CDR3 region has 15 residues. Per germline, CDR1 DFQATT and CDR2 SNEGSKA (reference sequence). V was cut by 5 bases and J by 1 base, with 16 bases left in between. The chain's CDR3 is CSARTPGSRTDTQYF. The CDR3, as DNA: TGCAGTGCTCGCACTCCAGGGAGTCGCACAGATACGCAGTATTTT.